A selection of T cell receptor beta chains follows, all from one sample in a study of blood T cell repertoires in COVID-19. TCRdb keeps only in-frame clones here, not all; method: immunoSEQ multiplex PCR. The sample includes just over 150,000 clones, approximately 86% of them seen just once. The sample was peripheral blood. The receptors shown here come from a woman in her thirties or forties with COVID-19, enrolled during active disease. CDR3s leave out the opening cysteine and the closing phenylalanine or tryptophan. Clone size appears in some rows only: once, few, many, or a class for an expanded clone.

abundance | v_gene | CDR3aa
once | TRBV2 | ASSFLASTDTQY
. | TRBV28 | ASSSAGTGDHEQY
. | TRBV27 | ASRRTGGTYEQY
. | TRBV3-1/TRBV3-2 | ASSMDRTNTEAF
. | TRBV9 | ASSVVRDRDEKLF
. | TRBV7-9 | ASSSDTLAGVDTQY
. | TRBV10-3 | AISDRGAGETEAF
. | TRBV6-5 | ASRQPGRNTGELF
. | TRBV6-2/TRBV6-3 | ASSYTTGFQPQH
. | TRBV9 | ASSAGGLDSYEQY
. | TRBV5-5 | ASTLGSGGGQETQY
few | TRBV9 | ASSVQGANVGETQY
. | TRBV3-1/TRBV3-2 | ASSQIGGPDEQF
once | TRBV19 | ASSLAGTGANIQY
. | TRBV19 | ASSKGHRSLETQY
. | TRBV9 | ASSVSSSPDTQY
. | TRBV5-1 | ASSLGTGMYQPQH
. | TRBV28 | ASRTGVSNQPQH
. | TRBV3-1/TRBV3-2 | ASSQVQGYEQY
. | TRBV30 | AWSFVNTEAF
. | TRBV6-5 | ASSYSRSGRGNEQF
. | TRBV30 | AWSVILRGMAEQF
. | TRBV12-3/TRBV12-4 | ASSSGDNQPQH
. | TRBV5-1 | ASSLAGGTPSYEQY
. | TRBV5-6 | ASSFGESNQPQH
. | TRBV6-5 | ASSSTGFPTDTQY
. | TRBV27 | ASSSQGSYEQY
. | TRBV7-8 | ASSRLVISSYNEQF
. | TRBV29-1 | SVERSGAGRAMNTEAF
. | TRBV11-1 | ASSLAGTAGEAF
. | TRBV4-1 | ASSQDPGTSGKRGYEQY
. | TRBV28 | ASSPGLAASYEQY
. | TRBV19 | ASSSRRTSGYNEQF
. | TRBV25-1 | ASRGGDYGYT
. | TRBV28 | ASRRPTGPGYT
. | TRBV2 | ASSRVGTAQETQY
once | TRBV28 | ASSLAGGLREQY
. | TRBV18 | ASSPMAGGETGELF
. | TRBV12-3/TRBV12-4 | ASSSTSDTQY
. | TRBV7-3 | ASSYSPVDEQF
. | TRBV4-2 | ASSQSFGSWAQY
. | TRBV24-1 | ATSDWRQNNEQF
. | TRBV6-5 | ASRSTGNTIY
. | TRBV19 | AVRGVSSGNTIY
. | TRBV4-1 | ASSPQGGIPSSSYNSPLH